The sequence of this TCR beta chain was determined in a study of cytomegalovirus exposure and HLA in healthy donors. General study results and limits: An analysis done earlier found most TCR beta V segments productive about 87% or about 30% of the time.

The CDR3 sequence is 14 residues long. Per germline, CDR1 KGHSH and CDR2 LQKENI. V was clipped by 6 bases and J by 5 bases; unmatched bases: 6. In regard to this clone: Its cognate antigen is unknown.

13 Jbeta primers and 60 Vbeta primers were used for the PCR. Data came from immunoSEQ multiplex PCR; TCRdb stores just in-frame clones and leaves some out. Of about 160,000 clones listed, around 77% are singletons. The source of this sequence is a man aged 35 to 55 in good health and CMV-seronegative. The gene calls are TRBV18 and TRBJ1-5; TRBD1 agrees at 8 bases. Sample: PBMCs. The CDR3 nucleotides read TGTGCCAGCTCCCCTTCGGACAGGGATCAGCCCCAGCATTTT. It specifies CASSPSDRDQPQHF.